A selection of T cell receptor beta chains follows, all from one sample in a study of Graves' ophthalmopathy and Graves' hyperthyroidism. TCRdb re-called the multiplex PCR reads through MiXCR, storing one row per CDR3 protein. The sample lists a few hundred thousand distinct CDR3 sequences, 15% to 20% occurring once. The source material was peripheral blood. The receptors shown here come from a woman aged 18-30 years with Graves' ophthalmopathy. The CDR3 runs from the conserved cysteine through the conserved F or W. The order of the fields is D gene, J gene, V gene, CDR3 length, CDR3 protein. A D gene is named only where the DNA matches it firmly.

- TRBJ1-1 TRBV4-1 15 CASSLTWDRRAVAFF
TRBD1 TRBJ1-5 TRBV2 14 CASSDQGVGQPQHF
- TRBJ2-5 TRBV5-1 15 CASSLFREPEETQYF
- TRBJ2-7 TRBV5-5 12 CASSRGIYEQYF
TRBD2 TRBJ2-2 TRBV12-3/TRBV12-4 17 CASSLTSGGTNTGELFF
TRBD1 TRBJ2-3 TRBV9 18 CASSVAPGTGDSTDTQYF
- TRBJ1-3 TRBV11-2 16 CASSLDPGIGGNTIYF
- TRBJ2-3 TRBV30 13 CAWSSGRSDTQYF
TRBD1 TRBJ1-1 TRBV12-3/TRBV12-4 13 CANSLQGGTEAFF
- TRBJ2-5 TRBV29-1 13 CSVDRMLMGTQYF
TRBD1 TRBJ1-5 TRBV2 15 CAGSQDRARNQPQHF
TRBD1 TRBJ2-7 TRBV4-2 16 CASSLFRDRRSYEQYF
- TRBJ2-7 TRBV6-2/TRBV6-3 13 CASSSGTFYEQYF
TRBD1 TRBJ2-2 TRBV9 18 CASSVVAVRTGYTGELFF
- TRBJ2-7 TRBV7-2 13 CASSLHNSYEQYF
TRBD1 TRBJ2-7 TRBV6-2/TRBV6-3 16 CASSWGTALLSYEQYF
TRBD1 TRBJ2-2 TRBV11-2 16 CASSSRTGGVTGELFF
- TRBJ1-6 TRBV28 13 CASVTPRGSPLHF
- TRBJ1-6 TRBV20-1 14 CSVQGQVDNSPLHF
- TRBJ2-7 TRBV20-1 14 CSARDLGTKGEQYF
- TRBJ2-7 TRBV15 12 CATSRTGGEQYF
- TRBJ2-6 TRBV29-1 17 CSVVGRAGSSGANVLTF
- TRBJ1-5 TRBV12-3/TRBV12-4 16 CASSSRARGRNQPQHF
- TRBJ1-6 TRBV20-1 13 CSARRGGGPPLHF
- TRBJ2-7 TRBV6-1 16 CASSEGPGGGNYEQYF
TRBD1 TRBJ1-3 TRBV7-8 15 CASSLGAGGLNTIYF
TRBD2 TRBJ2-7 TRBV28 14 CAIGTSGSLYEQYF
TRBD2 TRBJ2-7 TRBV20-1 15 CSARDGTSGRSNQYF
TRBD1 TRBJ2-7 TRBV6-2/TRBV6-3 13 CASSDRVPHEQYF
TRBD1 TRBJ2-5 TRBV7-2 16 CASSSSLRGRKATQYF
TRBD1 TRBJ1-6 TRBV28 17 CASSSWDRGSYNSPLHF
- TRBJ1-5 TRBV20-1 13 CSASFSFGQPQHF
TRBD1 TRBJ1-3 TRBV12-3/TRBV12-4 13 CASGTGPGNTIYF
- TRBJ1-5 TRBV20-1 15 CSARDSGGYNQPQHF
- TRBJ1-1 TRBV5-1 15 CASSSAQGLNTEAFF
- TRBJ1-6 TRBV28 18 CASTPRLGTPTYNSPLHF
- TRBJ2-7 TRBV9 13 CASSGGGRGGQYF
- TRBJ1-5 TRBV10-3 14 CAIKASGDDQPQHF
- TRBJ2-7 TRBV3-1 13 CASSRQGKWEQYF
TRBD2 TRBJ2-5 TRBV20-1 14 CSALTGGPGETQYF
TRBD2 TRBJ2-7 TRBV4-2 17 CASSQDERLAGAYEQYF
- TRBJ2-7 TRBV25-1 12 CASSGLDYEQYF
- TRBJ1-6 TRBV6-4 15 CASSSRTDRNSPLHF
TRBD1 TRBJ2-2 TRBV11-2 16 CASSFRGTGDTGELFF
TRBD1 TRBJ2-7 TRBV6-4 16 CASSDLSGTGLSEQYF
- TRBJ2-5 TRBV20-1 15 CSARTRSRGVETQYF
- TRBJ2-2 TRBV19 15 CASSFKQGGTGELFF